This entry concerns a single T cell receptor (beta chain). Its target antigen remains unknown. Base qualities are not recorded, but no much larger clone differs from it by a single base. This sample is part of a study of identical twins (dated by TCRdb to 2016 to 2018). Turning to the overall study: To test whether fetal clonotypes persist, this study deep-sequenced TCR alpha and beta repertoires from monozygotic twins, from unrelated adults of various ages, and from cord blood. To rule out contamination, the twin experiments were replicated at different times with different library preparation protocols. Paper-wide results and their limitations: Invariant T cells such as MAIT and iNKT could partly confound zero-insertion analyses, although diverse VJ usage argued against such confounding for most clonotypes. A weaker excess of twin sharing was found in beta out-of-frame sequences because the signal-to-noise ratio was lowered by fewer shared sequences. Fewer insertions were carried by abundant cord blood beta clonotypes, a similar but weaker trend appeared in young adult naive repertoires, and no such trend appeared in memory repertoires. Compared with coincidental sharing between unrelated individuals, out-of-frame TCR alpha sequences shared between twins had an excess of sequences with low generation probability. In monozygotic twins, recombination models systematically underestimated out-of-frame TCR alpha sharing, but the models matched the sharing seen between unrelated individuals. Because the same donors could not be followed over many years, conclusions were based on cross-sectional statistical analysis.

Only healthy Caucasian donors were included. Including cysteine and phenylalanine, the CDR3 has 16 amino acids. Left in the record is the CDR3 DNA by itself, 48 bases read in frame from the first base. For CDR1 and CDR2, the germline V gene (reference sequence) lists SEHNR and FQNEAQ. Here V drops 3 bases and J drops 0 bases, and the junction holds 2 bases not matched to any gene. Library creation used 5' RACE. The sequencer was an Illumina HiSeq 2000. Template switching added a universal primer binding site, and the final cDNA carried a unique molecular identifier that allowed TCR cDNA molecules to be counted accurately. Specific primers in the conserved constant-segment region were used to synthesize first-strand cDNA for the TCR alpha and beta chains. Each cDNA library was double barcoded, with a SMART-Mk sample barcode plus Illumina barcodes, to control for contamination. Two successive PCR steps introduced TruSeq adapter sequences along with Illumina sample barcodes. TCR alpha and beta cDNA libraries were sequenced on the Illumina HiSeq platform with custom primers. Per the source publication's procedure: Raw reads were processed with MiGEC to extract unique molecular identifiers, and MiXCR was used to determine CDR3 positions. Recombination models were inferred per individual with the repgenHMM and IGoR tools using an EM algorithm. Shared clonotype analysis was performed with the tcR package in R, normalizing sharing by the product of cloneset sizes. Out-of-frame nonproductive sequences were analyzed to study raw recombination free of thymic and clonal selection effects. TCRdb trimmed public reads at Q25 via fastp, called clones via MiXCR and kept in-frame beta chains. Entries that share a CDR3 protein sequence are merged under the most common genes and DNA. The V and J calls and clone size are TCRdb's, not the authors'. The sample contains around 1.7 million distinct CDR3 sequences, around 29% of them found a single time. Around 0.25% of the sample goes to the ten largest clones.

Material for sequencing was cord blood. This clonotype was obtained from a newborn girl in good health. The chain was built from TRBV7-9 and TRBJ2-2, with 9 bases matching TRBD2. The CDR3 protein sequence reads: CASSLGLASNTGELFF. The nucleotide sequence is given as TGTGCCAGCAGCTTGGGACTAGCCTCGAACACCGGGGAGCTGTTTTTT.